The 3 T cell receptor beta chains given below trace back to one sample, sequenced in a study of blood T cell repertoires in COVID-19. Clones were sequenced by immunoSEQ multiplex PCR, and TCRdb holds only the in-frame ones, with some missing. The sample carries 190,000 or so clones, 70% to 90% recorded once. The sequencing input was peripheral blood. The receptors stem from a man in his forties with active or convalescent COVID-19.

The chain employs TRBV6-2 or TRBV6-3 and TRBJ1-6, with TRBD1 matching over 8 bases. V dropped 5 bases and J dropped 9; count of bases not matched to a gene: 6. In germline, CDR1 is MNHEY, CDR2 SVGEGT. The CDR3 has 14 amino acids. CDR3: CASSAAGGRSPLHF. The CDR3 DNA reads TGTGCCAGCAGTGCGGCAGGGGGCCGTTCACCCCTCCACTTT.

Points on this clone: Other nucleotide sequences in the sample specify the same CDR3. The gene calls are TRBV27 and TRBJ2-1; a possible D gene is TRBD2 (6 bases). Germline assignment: CDR1 MNHEY and CDR2 SMNVEV (reference sequence). CDR3 length: 15 residues. Trimming removed 0 bases at V and 5 bases at J, with 11 bases between. In DNA, the CDR3 is TGTGCCAGCAGTTTATCGGGAGGCGCCCACAATGAGCAGTTCTTC. This sequence encodes CASSLSGGAHNEQFF.

The chain links TRBV7-9 to TRBJ1-1; D not resolved. From germline, CDR1 is SEHNR and CDR2 FQNEAQ (reference sequence). V was pared by 5 bases and J by 1 base, with 8 bases between. CDR3 length equals 13 residues. CDR3 bases: TGTGCCAGCAGCCGGGGAGAGAACACTGAAGCTTTCTTT. Translated: CASSRGENTEAFF.